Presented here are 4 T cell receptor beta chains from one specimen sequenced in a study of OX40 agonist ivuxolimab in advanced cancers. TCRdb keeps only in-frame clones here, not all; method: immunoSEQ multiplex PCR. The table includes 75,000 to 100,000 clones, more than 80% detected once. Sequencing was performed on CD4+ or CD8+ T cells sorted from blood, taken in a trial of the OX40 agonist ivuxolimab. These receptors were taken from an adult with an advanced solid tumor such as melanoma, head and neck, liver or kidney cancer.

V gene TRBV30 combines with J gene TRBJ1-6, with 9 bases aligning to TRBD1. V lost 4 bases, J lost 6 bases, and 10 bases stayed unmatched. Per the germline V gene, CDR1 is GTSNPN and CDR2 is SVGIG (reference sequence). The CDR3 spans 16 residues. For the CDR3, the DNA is TGTGCCTGGACCGCCGGGACAGGGAAGAGTAATTCACCCCTCCACTTT. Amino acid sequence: CAWTAGTGKSNSPLHF. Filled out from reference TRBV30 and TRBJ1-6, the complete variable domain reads SQTIHQWPATLVQPVGSPLSLECTVEGTSNPNLYWYRQAAGRGLQLLFYSVGIGQISSEVPQNLSASRPQDRQFILSSKKLLLSDSGFYLCAWTAGTGKSNSPLHFGNGTRLTVT.

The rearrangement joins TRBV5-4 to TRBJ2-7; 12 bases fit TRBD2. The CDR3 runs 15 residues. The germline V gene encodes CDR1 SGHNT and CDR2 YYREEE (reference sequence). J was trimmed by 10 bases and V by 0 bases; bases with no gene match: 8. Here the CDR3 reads CASSLGLAGASKQYF. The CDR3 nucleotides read TGTGCCAGCAGCTTGGGACTAGCGGGGGCCTCCAAACAGTACTTC. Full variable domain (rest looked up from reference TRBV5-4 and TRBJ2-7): ETGVTQSPTHLIKTRGQQVTLRCSSQSGHNTVSWYQQALGQGPQFIFQYYREEENGRGNFPPRFSGLQFPNYSSELNVNALELDDSALYLCASSLGLAGASKQYFGPGTRLTVT.

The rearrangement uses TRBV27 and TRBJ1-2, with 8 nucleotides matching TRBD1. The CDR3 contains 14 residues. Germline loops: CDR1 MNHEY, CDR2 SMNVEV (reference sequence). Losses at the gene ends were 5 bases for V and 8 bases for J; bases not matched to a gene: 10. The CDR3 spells CASSPMDRVGGYTF. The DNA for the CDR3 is TGTGCCAGCAGTCCCATGGACAGGGTGGGAGGCTACACCTTC.

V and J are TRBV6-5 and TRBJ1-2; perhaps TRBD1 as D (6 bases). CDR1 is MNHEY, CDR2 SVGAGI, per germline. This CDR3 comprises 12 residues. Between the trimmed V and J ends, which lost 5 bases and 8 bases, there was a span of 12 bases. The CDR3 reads CASSQQGLGYTF. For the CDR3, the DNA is TGTGCCAGCAGTCAACAGGGTTTAGGCTACACCTTC.